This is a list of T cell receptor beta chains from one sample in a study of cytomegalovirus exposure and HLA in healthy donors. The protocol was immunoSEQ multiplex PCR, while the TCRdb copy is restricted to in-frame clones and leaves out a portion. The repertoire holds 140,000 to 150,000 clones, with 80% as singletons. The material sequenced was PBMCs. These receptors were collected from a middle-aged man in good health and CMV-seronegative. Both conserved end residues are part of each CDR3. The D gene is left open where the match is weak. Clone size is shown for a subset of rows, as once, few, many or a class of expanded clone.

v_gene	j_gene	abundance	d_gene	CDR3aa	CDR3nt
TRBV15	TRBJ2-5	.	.	CATSTGGAETQYF	TGTGCCACCAGCACCGGTGGGGCGGAGACCCAGTACTTC
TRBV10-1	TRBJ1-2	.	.	CASSEARGYGYTF	TGCGCCAGCAGTGAGGCCCGGGGCTATGGCTACACCTTC
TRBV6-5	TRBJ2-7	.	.	CASSYVGATYEQYF	TGTGCCAGCAGTTACGTGGGGGCGACCTACGAGCAGTACTTC
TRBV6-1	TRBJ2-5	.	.	CASTILQGTETQYF	TGTGCCAGCACCATACTACAGGGTACGGAGACCCAGTACTTC
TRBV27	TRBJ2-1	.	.	CASSFVQGQNEQFF	TGTGCCAGCAGTTTCGTACAGGGACAAAATGAGCAGTTCTTC
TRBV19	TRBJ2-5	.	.	CASALQETQYF	TGTGCCAGCGCGCTACAAGAGACCCAGTACTTC
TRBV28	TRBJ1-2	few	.	CASLENLRHGYTF	TGTGCCAGCCTGGAGAACTTAAGGCATGGCTACACCTTC
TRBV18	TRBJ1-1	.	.	CASSPGHSNTEAFF	TGTGCCAGCTCACCAGGACATTCGAACACTGAAGCTTTCTTT
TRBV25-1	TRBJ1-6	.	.	CASSGTGWKTYNSPLHF	TGTGCCAGCAGTGGAACAGGGTGGAAGACCTATAATTCACCCCTCCACTTT
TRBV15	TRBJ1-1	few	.	CATYLKGLNEAFF	TGTGCCACATACCTTAAGGGGTTGAATGAAGCTTTCTTT
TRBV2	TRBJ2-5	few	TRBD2	CASSPFTSVQETQYF	TGTGCCAGCAGCCCCTTTACTAGCGTCCAAGAGACCCAGTACTTC
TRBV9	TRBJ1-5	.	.	CASSSDQGGANQPQHF	TGTGCCAGCAGCTCGGACCAGGGAGGGGCCAATCAGCCCCAGCATTTT
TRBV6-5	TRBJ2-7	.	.	CATSPGSASYEQYF	TGTGCCACCTCCCCCGGCAGCGCCTCATACGAGCAGTACTTC
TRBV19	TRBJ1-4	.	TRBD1	CASTGQVQNEKLFF	TGTGCCAGTACGGGACAGGTCCAAAATGAAAAACTGTTTTTT
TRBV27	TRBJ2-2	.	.	CASSLRVTFGGELFF	TGTGCCAGCAGTTTACGGGTGACGTTTGGCGGGGAGCTGTTTTTT
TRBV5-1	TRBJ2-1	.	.	CASSFELGGYNEQFF	TGCGCCAGCAGCTTCGAGCTAGGAGGATACAATGAGCAGTTCTTC
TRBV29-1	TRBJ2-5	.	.	CSVGAGAPKRTQYF	TGCAGCGTTGGGGCAGGGGCCCCCAAGAGGACCCAGTACTTC
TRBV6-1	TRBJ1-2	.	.	CASSPTGGGSGYTF	TGTGCCAGCAGCCCAACTGGGGGAGGATCTGGCTACACCTTC
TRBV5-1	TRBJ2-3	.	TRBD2	CASSRGLAKLNTDTQYF	TGCGCCAGCAGCCGGGGACTAGCGAAGTTGAACACAGATACGCAGTATTTT